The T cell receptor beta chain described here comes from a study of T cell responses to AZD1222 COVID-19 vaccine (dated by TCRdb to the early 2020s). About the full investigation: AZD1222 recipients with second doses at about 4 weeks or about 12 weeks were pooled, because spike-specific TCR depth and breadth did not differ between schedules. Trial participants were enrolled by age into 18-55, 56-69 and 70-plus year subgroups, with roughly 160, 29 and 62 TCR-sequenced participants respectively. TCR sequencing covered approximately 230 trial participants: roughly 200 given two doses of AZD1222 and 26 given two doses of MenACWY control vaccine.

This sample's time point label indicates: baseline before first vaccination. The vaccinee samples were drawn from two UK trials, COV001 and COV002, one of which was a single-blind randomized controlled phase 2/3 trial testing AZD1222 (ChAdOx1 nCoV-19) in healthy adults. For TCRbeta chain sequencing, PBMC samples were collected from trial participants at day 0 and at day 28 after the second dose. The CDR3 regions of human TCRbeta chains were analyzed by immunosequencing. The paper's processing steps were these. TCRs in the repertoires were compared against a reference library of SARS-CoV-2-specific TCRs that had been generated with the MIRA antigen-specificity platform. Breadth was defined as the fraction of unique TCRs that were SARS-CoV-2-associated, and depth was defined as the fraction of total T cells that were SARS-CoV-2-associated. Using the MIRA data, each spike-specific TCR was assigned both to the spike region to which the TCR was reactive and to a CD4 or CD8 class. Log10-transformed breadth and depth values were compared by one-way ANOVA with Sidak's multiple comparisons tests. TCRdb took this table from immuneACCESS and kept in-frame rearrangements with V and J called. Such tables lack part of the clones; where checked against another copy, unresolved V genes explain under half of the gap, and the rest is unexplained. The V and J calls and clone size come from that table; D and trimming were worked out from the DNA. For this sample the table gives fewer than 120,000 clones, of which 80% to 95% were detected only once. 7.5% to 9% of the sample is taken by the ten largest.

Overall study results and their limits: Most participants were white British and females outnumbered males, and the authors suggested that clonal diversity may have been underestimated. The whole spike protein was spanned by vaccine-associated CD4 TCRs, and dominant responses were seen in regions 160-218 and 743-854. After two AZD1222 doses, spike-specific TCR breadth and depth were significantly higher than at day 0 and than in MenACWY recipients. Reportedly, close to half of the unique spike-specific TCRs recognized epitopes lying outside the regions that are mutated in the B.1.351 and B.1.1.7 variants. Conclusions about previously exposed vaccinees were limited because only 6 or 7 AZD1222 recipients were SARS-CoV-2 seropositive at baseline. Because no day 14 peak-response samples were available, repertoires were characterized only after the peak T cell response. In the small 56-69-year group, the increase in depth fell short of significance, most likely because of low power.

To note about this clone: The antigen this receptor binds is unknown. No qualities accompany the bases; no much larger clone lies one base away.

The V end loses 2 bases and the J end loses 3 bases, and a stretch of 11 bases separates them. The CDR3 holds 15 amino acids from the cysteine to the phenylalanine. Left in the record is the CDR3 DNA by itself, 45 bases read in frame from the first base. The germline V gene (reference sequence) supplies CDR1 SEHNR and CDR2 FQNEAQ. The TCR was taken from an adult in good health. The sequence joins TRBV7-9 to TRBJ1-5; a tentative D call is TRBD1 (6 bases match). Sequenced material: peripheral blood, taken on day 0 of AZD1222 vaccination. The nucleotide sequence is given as TGTGCCAGCAGCTTATTTGCAGGGGCCAATCAGCCCCAGCATTTT. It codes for CASSLFAGANQPQHF.